Below, 19 T cell receptor beta chains from the same sample are listed, as sequenced in a study of T cell responses to AZD1222 COVID-19 vaccine (dated by TCRdb to the early 2020s). The library was made by the immunoSEQ multiplex PCR assay. The source is immuneACCESS, and TCRdb retained only in-frame sequences with V and J called. Part of the clones is not carried over; for the studies checked, unresolved V genes explain less than half of this, and the remainder is unexplained. The sample contains about 170,000 clones, roughly 92% of them found a single time. 1.6% of the sample belongs to the ten largest clones. This specimen's time point label, per the study, means: baseline before first vaccination. This specimen was peripheral blood, taken on day 0 of AZD1222 vaccination. Every receptor here comes from an adult in good health.

J is TRBJ1-1 and V is TRBV7-9; 8 bases are shared with TRBD1. CDR3 length: 15 amino acids. CDR1 and CDR2 from the germline V gene are SEHNR and FQNEAQ (reference sequence). V lost 5 bases, J lost 0 bases, and 5 bases stayed unmatched. This CDR3 reads CASSQQGQVNTEAFF. The CDR3 DNA is TGTGCCAGCAGCCAACAGGGACAGGTGAACACTGAAGCTTTCTTT.

The chain combines TRBV5-4 with TRBJ2-1; 12 bases are a match to TRBD1. Trimming removed 9 bases from V and 8 bases from J; junction bases left unmatched: 12. This CDR3 spans 15 amino acids. CDR1 is SGHNT, CDR2 YYREEE, per germline (reference sequence). CDR3: CATLFPGQGADEQFF. For the CDR3, the DNA is TGTGCCACCCTTTTTCCGGGACAGGGGGCTGATGAGCAGTTCTTC.

The gene calls are TRBV3-1 (or the pseudogene TRBV3-2) and TRBJ2-5; D is unresolved. V lost 5 bases, J lost 0 bases, and 7 bases lay in between. CDR1 is LGHDT and CDR2 is YNNKEL in the germline V gene (reference sequence). CDR3 length equals 13 residues. CDR3 coding DNA: TGTGCCAGCAGCGAGGAGCACCAAGAGACCCAGTACTTC. Translation: CASSEEHQETQYF.

Regarding this clone: Other DNA sequences in the sample encode the same CDR3. This chain joins TRBV7-9 and TRBJ1-1; D perhaps matches TRBD1 (5 bases). The CDR3 loop spans 14 amino acids. V was pared by 5 bases and J by 1 base, with 11 bases between. Germline V CDR1 and CDR2: SEHNR, FQNEAQ (reference sequence). For the CDR3, the DNA is TGTGCCAGCAGCGTGGGGCAGGAGAACACTGAAGCTTTCTTT. This codes for CASSVGQENTEAFF.

The J gene is TRBJ1-2, the V gene TRBV18; 8 bases line up with TRBD1. Losses at the gene ends were 6 bases for V and 3 bases for J; bases not matched to a gene: 9. The CDR3 is 15 residues long. Germline values: CDR1 KGHSH, CDR2 LQKENI. CDR3 protein: CASSLGQARDYGYTF. The CDR3 DNA reads TGTGCCAGCTCCCTGGGACAGGCGCGGGACTATGGCTACACCTTC.

This chain links TRBV9 with TRBJ2-7, with TRBD2 identical over 10 bases. This CDR3 region has 17 residues. Trimming removed 8 bases from V and 3 bases from J; junction bases left unmatched: 17. Germline assignment: CDR1 SGDLS and CDR2 YYNGEE. Here the CDR3 DNA reads TGTGCCAGGACCCTAGCGGGAGCTCCCCCCGGCCACTACGAGCAGTACTTC. Protein product: CARTLAGAPPGHYEQYF.

The chain has TRBV6-2 or TRBV6-3 and TRBJ2-7, with D maybe TRBD1 (6 bases). The CDR3 loop spans 14 amino acids. Germline-derived CDR1 and CDR2 are MNHEY and SVGEGT. V was clipped by 5 bases and J by 1 base, with 12 bases between them. CDR3 loop: CASSALQGSYEQYF. The CDR3, as DNA: TGTGCCAGCAGTGCCCTACAGGGATCCTACGAGCAGTACTTC.

This clone was observed a single time. The chain combines TRBV25-1 with TRBJ1-3; 7 bases are shared with TRBD1. There are 14 residues in the CDR3. Looked up from germline, CDR1 is MGHDK and CDR2 is SYGVNS. The J segment lost 3 bases and the V segment lost 6 bases, leaving 5 bases of the junction unmatched. The CDR3 coding sequence is TGTGCCAGCAGCAGAGGGGGCTTTGGAAACACCATATATTTT. This translates into CASSRGGFGNTIYF.

The rearrangement links TRBV19 to TRBJ1-2, with a weak D call TRBD1 (5 bases). The CDR3 length is 14 residues. CDR1 and CDR2 (germline): LNHDA, SQIVND (reference sequence). Trimming left V 4 bases short and J 4 bases short, with 13 bases between. CDR3 amino acids: CASSNPGESYGYTF. The DNA of the CDR3 is TGTGCCAGTAGTAATCCGGGGGAGAGCTATGGCTACACCTTC.

V gene TRBV29-1 combines with J gene TRBJ2-7, with D perhaps matching TRBD1 (6 bases). The V gene's germline CDR1 is SQVTM and CDR2 ANQGSEA. The CDR3 runs to 12 residues. V was cut by 4 bases and J by 1 base, with 8 bases left in between. The CDR3 region has the DNA TGCAGCGTTGTTAGGGGGTCCTACGAGCAGTACTTC. Translation: CSVVRGSYEQYF.

The chain couples TRBV5-1 to TRBJ2-1; 8 bases agree with TRBD2. The J segment lost 10 bases and the V segment lost 0 bases, leaving 0 bases of the junction unmatched. Germline-derived CDR1 and CDR2 are SGHRS and YFSETQ. The CDR3 is made up of 12 amino acids. Here the CDR3 reads CASSLASGEQFF. The CDR3, as DNA: TGCGCCAGCAGCTTGGCTAGCGGGGAGCAGTTCTTC. The full variable domain, its missing parts supplied by reference TRBV5-1 and TRBJ2-1, is KAGVTQTPRYLIKTRGQQVTLSCSPISGHRSVSWYQQTPGQGLQFLFEYFSETQRNKGNFPGRFSGRQFSNSRSEMNVSTLELGDSALYLCASSLASGEQFFGPGTRLTVL.

In nucleotides, the CDR3 is TGTGCCACCAGTGATACCGGACAGGGGAACTACAATGAGCAGTTCTTC. Encoded protein: CATSDTGQGNYNEQFF. V is TRBV24-1 and J is TRBJ2-1; TRBD1 aligns across 9 bases. Trimming at V came to 3 bases and at J to 3 bases, leaving 5 bases not matched to a gene. The germline gives CDR1 KGHDR, CDR2 SFDVKD. This CDR3 contains 16 residues.

J is TRBJ2-7 and V is TRBV13; D is tentatively TRBD1 or TRBD2 (5 bases each). The V end was cut by 1 base, the J end by 5 bases, with 9 bases between. The CDR3 totals 13 residues. Germline assignment: CDR1 PRHDT and CDR2 FYEKMQ (reference sequence). DNA for the CDR3: TGTGCCAGCAGCTTAGCAGGGAGTCACGAGCAGTACTTC. Its protein product is CASSLAGSHEQYF.

This chain links TRBV5-4 with TRBJ2-1; 9 nucleotides match TRBD2. Germline V gives CDR1 SGHNT, CDR2 YYREEE (reference sequence). CDR3 length: 15 amino acids. Losses at the gene ends were 4 bases for V and 5 bases for J; bases not matched to a gene: 7. This CDR3 is CASSLLLAGHNEQFF. CDR3 in DNA: TGTGCCAGCAGCCTACTACTAGCGGGTCACAATGAGCAGTTCTTC.

The V call is TRBV5-1, the J call TRBJ2-5; 7 nucleotides align to TRBD1. Trimming removed 0 bases from V and 4 bases from J; junction bases left unmatched: 6. This CDR3 has 15 amino acids. Germline V gene lookup returns CDR1 SGHRS and CDR2 YFSETQ. The CDR3 loop reads CASSLGRGIGETQYF. CDR3 bases: TGCGCCAGCAGCTTGGGCAGGGGGATTGGAGAGACCCAGTACTTC.

This chain uses TRBV6-6 with TRBJ1-2; 7 bases map to TRBD1. This CDR3 has 15 residues. J lost 2 bases, V lost 4 bases, and 7 bases had no gene match. Germline V gives CDR1 MNHNY, CDR2 SVGAGI (reference sequence). CDR3 DNA sequence: TGTGCCAGCAGTTTTACAGGGGAGGGCAACTATGGCTACACCTTC. Encoded protein: CASSFTGEGNYGYTF.

The J gene is TRBJ1-6, the V gene TRBV18; TRBD1 agrees at 9 bases. The CDR3 has 16 residues. J gave up 14 bases and V 3 bases, and 14 bases lay outside the gene matches. Germline V lookup: CDR1 KGHSH, CDR2 LQKENI. This CDR3 reads CASSPGTGMGSGALHF. CDR3 nucleotides: TGTGCCAGCTCACCCGGGACAGGGATGGGCTCAGGGGCCCTCCACTTT.

The chain carries TRBV7-9 and TRBJ2-3, with D hard to call. The CDR3 runs to 12 residues. V dropped 5 bases and J dropped 7 bases, with 10 bases sitting between them. In germline, CDR1 is SEHNR, CDR2 FQNEAQ (reference sequence). The CDR3 nucleotides read TGTGCCAGCAGCCTAGAGACATATACGCAGTATTTT. This sequence encodes CASSLETYTQYF. Full variable domain (remainder filled in from reference TRBV7-9 and TRBJ2-3): DTGVSQNPRHKITKRGQNVTFRCDPISEHNRLYWYRQTLGQGPEFLTYFQNEAQLEKSRLLSDRFSAERPKGSFSTLEIQRTEQGDSAMYLCASSLETYTQYFGPGTRLTVL.

This rearrangement joins TRBV28 to TRBJ2-3, with D unresolved. In germline, CDR1 is MDHEN, CDR2 SYDVKM. The CDR3 has 19 residues. Trimming left V 5 bases short and J 6 bases short, with 30 bases between. In DNA form, the CDR3 reads TGTGCCAGCAGTCCCCTAATTGGTCGGGTGGGAACGGTCGGGGATACGCAGTATTTT. This translates into CASSPLIGRVGTVGDTQYF.